Following are 31 T cell receptor beta chains from one sample sequenced in a study of Graves' ophthalmopathy and Graves' hyperthyroidism. RNA transcripts served as template for amplifying TCR beta CDR3 sequences. A first-round RT-PCR used HTBI primers, followed by a second-round multiplex PCR. TCRdb called the multiplex PCR reads again in MiXCR, with one record for every CDR3 protein. Of more than 300,000 distinct CDR3 sequences listed, roughly 15% are singletons. Sequencing was performed on peripheral blood. These receptors came from a woman aged 18-35 years with stable Graves' hyperthyroidism.

The table lists this clonotype with many counts. The rearrangement uses TRBV6-1 and TRBJ2-7, with D maybe TRBD1 (6 bases). Germline CDR1 MNHNS, CDR2 SASEGT. The CDR3 sequence is 13 residues long. Deletions cut 5 bases from V and 3 bases from J, with 11 bases between. CDR3 nucleotide sequence: TGTGCCAGCAGTCAAGGACAGCTCTACGAGCAGTACTTC. Translation gives CASSQGQLYEQYF.

This clonotype was picked up many times. The chain uses TRBV11-2 and TRBJ2-7, with 8 positions matching TRBD2. J was trimmed by 4 bases and V by 5 bases; bases with no gene match: 13. The CDR3 sequence is 16 residues long. Looked up from germline, CDR1 is SGHAT and CDR2 is FQNNGV. The CDR3 coding sequence is TGTGCCAGCAGCGAGGGGGGCGGGGGGCCTCAGTACGAGCAGTACTTC. Translation gives CASSEGGGGPQYEQYF.

This clonotype was counted many times. The rearrangement joins TRBV24-1 to TRBJ1-5; D gene uncertain. The V gene's germline CDR1 is KGHDR and CDR2 SFDVKD. V was pared by 3 bases and J by 4 bases, with 12 bases between. The CDR3 is 15 residues long. CDR3 in amino acids: CATSDRTSMNQPQHF. DNA of the CDR3: TGTGCCACCAGTGATCGGACGTCCATGAATCAGCCCCAGCATTTT.

Many counts were recorded for this clonotype. The rearrangement uses TRBV20-1 and TRBJ1-5; no firm D call. Per germline, CDR1 DFQATT and CDR2 SNEGSKA (reference sequence). The ends were cut back, 3 bases at V and 0 bases at J, with 12 bases in the middle. CDR3 length equals 15 residues. The chain's CDR3 is CSASPPRGSNQPQHF. Here the CDR3 DNA reads TGCAGTGCTAGCCCGCCTCGGGGTAGCAATCAGCCCCAGCATTTT.

The sample holds many counts of this clonotype. This chain uses TRBV19 with TRBJ2-6, with D perhaps TRBD1 or TRBD2 (5 bases each). CDR1 is LNHDA and CDR2 is SQIVND in the germline V gene (reference sequence). The CDR3 length is 20 residues. The V end was cut by 6 bases, the J end by 0 bases, with 24 bases between. This chain's CDR3 is CASSVLNTGTTSSGANVLTF. CDR3 in DNA: TGTGCCAGTAGCGTTTTAAATACCGGGACCACAAGCTCTGGGGCCAACGTCCTGACTTTC. Full variable domain (rest looked up from reference TRBV19 and TRBJ2-6): DGGITQSPKYLFRKEGQNVTLSCEQNLNHDAMYWYRQDPGQGLRLIYYSQIVNDFQKGDIAEGYSVSREKKESFPLTVTSAQKNPTAFYLCASSVLNTGTTSSGANVLTFGAGSRLTVL.

The gene calls are TRBV24-1 and TRBJ2-4; D not resolved. This CDR3 region has 11 residues. Germline values: CDR1 KGHDR, CDR2 SFDVKD. With 2 bases removed from V and 14 bases from J, the gap between germline ends came to 9 bases. The CDR3 sequence is CATSDSHEKYF. For the CDR3, the DNA is TGTGCCACCAGTGATTCCCACGAGAAGTACTTC.

The V and J genes are TRBV6-1 and TRBJ2-5; possibly TRBD2 for D (6 bases). The CDR3 spans 17 residues. The V end was cut by 2 bases, the J end by 2 bases, with 18 bases between. CDR1 MNHNS and CDR2 SASEGT come from the germline V gene. CDR3 loop: CASSELARAMGQETQYF. The DNA for the CDR3 is TGTGCCAGCAGTGAACTAGCGAGGGCGATGGGGCAAGAGACCCAGTACTTC.

This clonotype came up many times. The rearrangement links TRBV4-1 to TRBJ2-7; D is ambiguous. Per germline, CDR1 MGHRA and CDR2 YSYEKL. There are 13 residues in the CDR3. The V gene lost 4 bases and the J gene lost 2 bases, with 9 bases spanning the gap. The CDR3 DNA reads TGCGCCAGCAGCCCGAGGCTAGCCTACGAGCAGTACTTC. This sequence encodes CASSPRLAYEQYF.

This clonotype showed up just a few times. This chain links TRBV18 with TRBJ2-2; D unresolved. This CDR3 has 15 residues. The germline V and J ends were trimmed by 5 bases and 4 bases, with 14 bases remaining between them. Germline CDR1 and CDR2: KGHSH and LQKENI. The CDR3 region is CASSAFGRSTGELFF. The CDR3 coding sequence is TGTGCCAGCTCAGCCTTCGGCAGGTCCACCGGGGAGCTGTTTTTT.

In this sample, this clonotype turned up many times. The chain recombines TRBV6-5 with TRBJ1-6; a possible D gene is TRBD1 (5 bases). Germline loops: CDR1 MNHEY, CDR2 SVGAGI. With 0 bases removed from V and 9 bases from J, the gap between germline ends came to 18 bases. The CDR3 is 17 residues long. The DNA of the CDR3 is TGTGCCAGCAGTTACTCGACCCGGCAGGGAGGTTTTTCACCCCTCCACTTT. Its protein is CASSYSTRQGGFSPLHF.

Ten or more counts support this clonotype. The chain combines TRBV12-5 with TRBJ1-5; D is uncertain. Trimming cost V 0 bases and J 4 bases, with 7 bases left between them. The CDR3 extends over 14 amino acids. Looked up from germline, CDR1 is LGHNT and CDR2 is FRNRAP. The CDR3 nucleotides are TGTGCTAGTGGTTTGGTTAGTCCTAATCAGCCCCAGCATTTT. Its translation is CASGLVSPNQPQHF.

This clonotype was counted many times. The rearrangement links TRBV12-3 or TRBV12-4 to TRBJ1-5; 9 nucleotides line up with TRBD1. The length of the CDR3 is 13 residues. V gave up 6 bases and J gave up 7 bases; unmatched junction bases: 4. The CDR3 sequence: CASRRTGGQPQHF. In DNA form, the CDR3 reads TGTGCCAGCAGACGCACAGGGGGCCAGCCCCAGCATTTT.

This clonotype was counted at least ten times. The rearrangement links TRBV28 to TRBJ1-1; no reliable D call. Germline CDR1 reads MDHEN; CDR2 reads SYDVKM. Trimming left V 2 bases short and J 10 bases short, with 11 bases between. CDR3 size: 12 residues. This chain's CDR3 is CASSLSPIRAFF. In DNA form, the CDR3 reads TGTGCCAGCAGTTTAAGTCCTATCCGAGCTTTCTTT.

At least ten counts were recorded for this clonotype. The rearrangement joins TRBV19 to TRBJ1-2; TRBD1 might be the D (6 bases). The CDR3 loop spans 13 amino acids. V gave up 3 bases and J gave up 8 bases, with 13 bases separating them. CDR1 LNHDA and CDR2 SQIVND come from the germline V gene (reference sequence). DNA of the CDR3: TGTGCCAGTAGTATTCATCAGGGGCTCGGCTACACCTTC. It encodes CASSIHQGLGYTF. The whole variable domain, remainder taken from reference TRBV19 and TRBJ1-2, is DGGITQSPKYLFRKEGQNVTLSCEQNLNHDAMYWYRQDPGQGLRLIYYSQIVNDFQKGDIAEGYSVSREKKESFPLTVTSAQKNPTAFYLCASSIHQGLGYTFGSGTRLTVV.

The chain employs TRBV18 and TRBJ1-1; D remains unclear. Trimming pared 1 base from V and 7 bases from J, leaving 10 bases between. Looked up from germline, CDR1 is KGHSH and CDR2 is LQKENI. This CDR3 is 13 amino acids long. CDR3 nucleotides: TGTGCCAGCTCACCACGTATGGTAGATGAAGCTTTCTTT. It yields the protein CASSPRMVDEAFF.

There are many counts of this clonotype. The CDR3 DNA reads as TGTGCCAGCAGTGAGGCAGGGTCTGTAACTGAAGCTTTCTTT. Amino acids: CASSEAGSVTEAFF. The genes are TRBV2 and TRBJ1-1; possible D gene TRBD1, 5 bases. The ends were cut back, 3 bases at V and 5 bases at J, with 13 bases in the middle. From germline, CDR1 is SNHLY and CDR2 FYNNEI. This CDR3 contains 14 residues.

Many counts were recorded for this clonotype. A much larger clone lies one base from this, so it may be a read error. The chain links TRBV12-3 or TRBV12-4 to TRBJ2-7, with 7 bases matching TRBD1. This CDR3 has 15 amino acids. In DNA form, the CDR3 reads TGTGCCGGCAGCAAGAGGGGGCGGTTCTCCTACGAGCAGTACTTC. Its translation: CAGSKRGRFSYEQYF.

At least ten counts were recorded for this clonotype. The chain is built from TRBV6-2 or TRBV6-3 and TRBJ1-1; TRBD1 matches at 9 bases. Germline values: CDR1 MNHEY, CDR2 SVGEGT. There are 14 residues in the CDR3. J lost 5 bases, V lost 5 bases, and 6 bases had no gene match. The CDR3 DNA sequence: TGTGCCAGCAGTACCGGGACAGGGTTGACTGAAGCTTTCTTT. It translates to CASSTGTGLTEAFF.

V usage is TRBV6-2 or TRBV6-3 and J usage is TRBJ2-2; TRBD1 or TRBD2 may be the D gene (6 bases each). V was shortened by 2 bases and J by 3 bases, with 10 bases between the two germline ends. Per the germline V gene, CDR1 is MNHEY and CDR2 is SVGEGT. The length of the CDR3 is 15 residues. The CDR3 loop reads CASSYEGGHTGELFF. The CDR3 coding sequence is TGTGCCAGCAGTTACGAGGGGGGCCACACCGGGGAGCTGTTTTTT.

This clonotype was observed many times. The V call is TRBV11-3, the J call TRBJ2-5, with D perhaps matching TRBD2 (5 bases). V was cut by 1 base and J by 10 bases, with 7 bases left in between. The CDR3 sequence is 11 residues long. Germline CDR1 SGHNT, CDR2 YENEEA. The DNA for the CDR3 is TGTGCCAGCAGCTTAGGTGGAGGCCAGTACTTC. Amino acid sequence: CASSLGGGQYF.

This clonotype has a handful of counts. V usage is TRBV4-1 and J usage is TRBJ1-3; no clear D gene. The CDR3 has 17 residues. The germline V gene encodes CDR1 MGHRA and CDR2 YSYEKL. V was cut by 2 bases and J by 3 bases, with 17 bases left in between. CDR3 sequence reads: CASSQTTGPSGGNTIYF. The CDR3 DNA reads as TGCGCCAGCAGCCAAACAACCGGGCCCTCGGGTGGAAACACCATATATTTT.

This clonotype was recorded at least ten times. The chain couples TRBV3-1 to TRBJ1-6, with TRBD1 matching over 7 bases. This CDR3 comprises 16 residues. Trimming cost V 6 bases and J 6 bases; bases outside gene matches: 11. Germline V gene sequence: CDR1 LGHDT, CDR2 YNNKEL (reference sequence). CDR3 DNA: TGTGCCAGCAGTCTCACAGGGGCCGGAGGTAATTCACCCCTCCACTTT. Translating it yields CASSLTGAGGNSPLHF.

This clonotype has a count of ten or more. The chain couples TRBV6-1 to TRBJ2-7, with 7 nucleotides matching TRBD1. Trimming took 2 bases from V and 4 from J; bases not matched to a gene: 5. CDR1 is MNHNS and CDR2 is SASEGT in the germline V gene. CDR3 length equals 14 residues. The CDR3 region has the DNA TGTGCCAGCAGTGAAAGCGGCAGGGGGTACGAGCAGTACTTC. Translated, it gives CASSESGRGYEQYF.

A few counts support this clonotype. This is likely a read error, given that the CDR3 carries no conserved phenylalanine or tryptophan at its end. The chain combines TRBV3-1 with TRBJ2-7; D perhaps matches TRBD1 (6 bases). The CDR3 length is 15 residues. The V gene lost 4 bases and the J gene lost 7 bases, with 20 bases spanning the gap. Germline CDR1 LGHDT, CDR2 YNNKEL (reference sequence). The DNA for the CDR3 is TGTGCCAGCAGCCCTTACAGGGATCATAGACAGGAGCAGTACTAC. It is translated as CASSPYRDHRQEQYY.

At least ten counts were recorded for this clonotype. The V call is TRBV19, the J call TRBJ1-1; the match to TRBD1 covers 9 bases. J gave up 5 bases and V 7 bases, and 11 bases lay outside the gene matches. This CDR3 has 15 residues. Germline V gene sequence: CDR1 LNHDA, CDR2 SQIVND (reference sequence). Here the CDR3 reads CASTGTGRYATEAFF. CDR3 DNA: TGTGCCAGTACCGGGACAGGGCGATATGCGACTGAAGCTTTCTTT.

There are many counts of this clonotype. The chain links TRBV6-1 to TRBJ1-2; no clear D gene. CDR1 is MNHNS and CDR2 is SASEGT in the germline V gene. V gave up 3 bases and J gave up 0 bases, with 11 bases separating them. The CDR3 contains 15 residues. The CDR3 DNA sequence: TGTGCCAGCAGTGACAGCCTTTTAGCTAACTATGGCTACACCTTC. Protein: CASSDSLLANYGYTF.

The rearrangement uses TRBV4-1 and TRBJ2-7; the match to TRBD1 covers 8 bases. Germline CDR1 reads MGHRA; CDR2 reads YSYEKL. The CDR3 contains 16 residues. V shed 4 bases and J 7 bases; nucleotides not matched to a gene: 15. The CDR3 DNA is TGCGCCAGCAGCCGGGGGAGTAGAGGACAGGGTGAAGAGCAGTACTTC. Its protein is CASSRGSRGQGEEQYF.

CDR3 nucleotides: TGTGCCAGCAGCTTCAACAGTGATGGAAACACCATATATTTT. Translated, it gives CASSFNSDGNTIYF. The V gene is TRBV7-9, the J gene TRBJ1-3; D uncertain. CDR1 and CDR2 (germline): SEHNR, FQNEAQ (reference sequence). The ends were cut back, 3 bases at V and 3 bases at J, with 9 bases in the middle. CDR3 size: 14 residues.

This clonotype was seen many times. The rearrangement uses TRBV11-3 and TRBJ2-5; D might be TRBD2 (6 bases). Germline CDR1 and CDR2: SGHNT and YENEEA. This CDR3 has 16 residues. V was cut by 4 bases and J by 1 base, with 16 bases left in between. CDR3 sequence reads: CASSSWGGRGQETQYF. In nucleotides, the CDR3 is TGTGCCAGCAGCTCCTGGGGAGGCCGGGGCCAAGAGACCCAGTACTTC.

This rearrangement joins TRBV13 to TRBJ2-7; 8 bases line up with TRBD1. The CDR3 length is 14 residues. Losses at the gene ends were 7 bases for V and 3 bases for J; bases not matched to a gene: 8. Germline CDR1 is PRHDT and CDR2 is FYEKMQ (reference sequence). CDR3 sequence: CASTQQQGVYEQYF. The DNA for the CDR3 is TGTGCCAGCACCCAACAACAGGGGGTCTACGAGCAGTACTTC.

There are many counts of this clonotype. The CDR3 spells CASSQGTVAGQETQYF. The DNA for the CDR3 is TGTGCCAGCAGCCAAGGCACGGTAGCGGGGCAAGAGACCCAGTACTTC. V is TRBV14 and J is TRBJ2-5; 8 nucleotides agree with TRBD2. V was clipped by 1 base and J by 2 bases; unmatched bases: 6. Germline CDR1 reads SGHDN; CDR2 reads FVKESK. The CDR3 contains 16 residues.